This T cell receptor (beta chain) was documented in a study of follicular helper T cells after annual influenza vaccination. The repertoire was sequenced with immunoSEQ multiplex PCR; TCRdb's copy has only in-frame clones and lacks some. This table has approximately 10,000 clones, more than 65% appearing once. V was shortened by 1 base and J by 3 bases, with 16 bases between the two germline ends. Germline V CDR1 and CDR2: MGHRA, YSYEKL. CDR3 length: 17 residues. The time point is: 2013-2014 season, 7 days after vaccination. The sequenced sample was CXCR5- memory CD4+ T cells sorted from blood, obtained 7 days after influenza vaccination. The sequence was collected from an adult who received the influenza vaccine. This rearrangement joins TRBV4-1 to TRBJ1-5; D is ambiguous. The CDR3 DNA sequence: TGCGCCAGCAGCCAAGCGGAGGTCCTGGGTAACAATCAGCCCCAGCATTTT. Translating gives CASSQAEVLGNNQPQHF.